This TCR beta chain is from a study of cytomegalovirus exposure and HLA in healthy donors. Whole-study findings and limits: There were some public TCRs occurring in many donors, but most TCR sequences were rare.

This clone was counted once. Its antigen is still unknown. Germline CDR1 reads MNHEY; CDR2 reads SMNVEV (reference sequence). The CDR3 loop spans 16 amino acids. Between the trimmed V and J ends, which lost 7 bases and 5 bases, there was a span of 21 bases. The PCR ran on 60 Vbeta and 13 Jbeta primers. Assay: immunoSEQ multiplex PCR; the TCRdb copy retains only in-frame clones and omits some. The sample contains 90,000 to 120,000 clones, around two thirds of which appear only once. The TCR comes from a man aged 30 to 39 in good health and CMV-seropositive. Material: PBMCs. The chain employs TRBV27 and TRBJ2-1, with D possibly TRBD2 on 7 matching bases. Here the CDR3 reads CASTPRGVAGDNEQFF. CDR3 DNA sequence: TGTGCCAGCACCCCTAGGGGGGTAGCGGGCGACAATGAGCAGTTCTTC.